This TCR beta chain was recovered during a study of blood T cell repertoires in COVID-19 (TCRdb year 2020). Background on the whole study: The collaborator samples originated in the United States, Italy and Spain and spanned the acute and convalescent phases of COVID-19. The material from the prospective study consisted of cDNA or gDNA derived from T cells, B-cell-depleted T cells, or PBMCs. Subjects who had been exposed to COVID-19, were actively infected with it, or had recovered from it provided the deeply sampled blood TCRbeta repertoires that made up the dataset. The repertoires were released in a freely available public database intended as a resource for research on the immune response to SARS-CoV-2. The samples were drawn from two sources: the first 160 participants of the ongoing ImmuneRACE study, and over 950 subjects contributed by 6 global collaborators. Sample metadata almost always included a de-identified subject ID, COVID-19 status, age in years and sex. Where available, HLA class I and class II types were taken from metadata supplied by the sample provider and were not determined by assay-based typing. Findings and caveats that apply to the study as a whole: Clinical and demographic metadata were provided uncurated, with the amount varying by source and participant.

Each collaborating institution followed its own protocols to collect whole blood in K2EDTA tubes. For TCRbeta analysis, collaborators shipped samples in one of three forms: frozen whole blood, isolated PBMCs, or DNA extracted from either of those sample types. TCRbeta CDR3 regions were amplified from genomic DNA by means of the immunoSEQ Assay, a bias-controlled multiplex PCR. Under the source paper's analysis protocol: Within the assay, amplification of reference gene primers was used to estimate how many nucleated cells each sample contained. To quantify the absolute abundance of each unique TCRbeta CDR3 rearrangement, sequence reads were collapsed and filtered. For each sample, productive Simpson clonality was calculated as the square root of Simpson's diversity index across productive rearrangements. TCRdb provides this immuneACCESS table in a form limited to in-frame rearrangements. Some clones are lacking; in checked studies, under half of them reflect an unresolved V gene, and why the rest are absent is not known. D and trimming were read from the DNA, whereas the V and J calls and clone size are those reported in that table. The sample includes around 130,000 clones, with more than 75% observed a single time. The biggest ten clones account for more than 2% of the sample.

A note on this clone: Its target antigen remains unknown. It has no much larger one-base neighbor in the sample; base qualities were not kept.

At the junction V is shortened by 5 bases and J by 7 bases; bases outside the gene matches: 9. The CDR3 measures 15 amino acids from cysteine to phenylalanine. This entry keeps only the CDR3 DNA: 45 bases, framed from base 1. From a lookup of the germline V gene, CDR1 and CDR2 are SGHNT and YENEEA. Sequenced: peripheral blood. The clonotype was recovered from a woman aged 50 to 60 with acute or convalescent COVID-19. The chain is assembled from TRBV11-3 and TRBJ1-2; TRBD1 lines up with 11 middle nucleotides. In nucleotide form, the sequence is TGTGCCAGCAGCGTCGGGGGGACAGGGGGTATTGGCTACACCTTC. The translation is CASSVGGTGGIGYTF.